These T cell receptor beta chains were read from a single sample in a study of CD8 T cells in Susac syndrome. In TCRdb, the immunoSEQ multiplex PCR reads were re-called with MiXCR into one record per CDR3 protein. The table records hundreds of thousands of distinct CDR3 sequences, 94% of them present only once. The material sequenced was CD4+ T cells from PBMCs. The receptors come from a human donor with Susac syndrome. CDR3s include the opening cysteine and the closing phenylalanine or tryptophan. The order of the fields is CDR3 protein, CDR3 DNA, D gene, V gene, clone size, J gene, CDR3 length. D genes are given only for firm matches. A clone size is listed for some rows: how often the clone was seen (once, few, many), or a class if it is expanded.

CASSYQGGGLYNEQFF TGTGCCAGCAGTTACCAGGGCGGGGGCCTTTACAATGAGCAGTTCTTC . TRBV6-2/TRBV6-3 few TRBJ2-1 16
CAWSVIREEAYNEQFF TGTGCCTGGAGTGTAATCAGGGAGGAGGCCTACAATGAGCAGTTCTTC . TRBV30 once TRBJ2-1 16
CASSYETLLTGELFF TGTGCCAGCAGTTACGAGACGCTACTGACCGGGGAGCTGTTTTTT . TRBV6-5 . TRBJ2-2 15
CASSSIRAGYTF TGTGCCAGCAGTTCGATCAGGGCTGGCTACACCTTC . TRBV28 . TRBJ1-2 12
CASSKSAGERSNQPQHF TGTGCCAGCTCAAAGAGTGCGGGTGAGAGGAGCAATCAGCCCCAGCATTTT . TRBV18 . TRBJ1-5 17
CASSGATPSHEQYF TGCGCCAGCAGCGGAGCGACGCCCTCCCACGAGCAGTACTTC . TRBV5-1 . TRBJ2-7 14
CASSPIPIGDSGANYGYTF TGTGCCAGCAGCCCAATCCCGATTGGGGACTCGGGAGCTAACTATGGCTACACCTTC . TRBV7-2 . TRBJ1-2 19
CASSLGKETQYF TGTGCCAGCAGTTTAGGGAAAGAGACCCAGTACTTC . TRBV27 . TRBJ2-5 12
CASSPGPGNQPQHF TGCGCCAGCAGTCCCGGACCCGGCAATCAGCCCCAGCATTTT . TRBV5-1 . TRBJ1-5 14
CASSYRGQRFSGNTIYF TGTGCCAGCAGTTACAGAGGACAGCGCTTCTCTGGAAACACCATATATTTT . TRBV6-5 . TRBJ1-3 17
CASSWDMNTEAFF TGTGCCAGCAGCTGGGACATGAACACTGAAGCTTTCTTT . TRBV7-2 . TRBJ1-1 13
CASSPGTGWGREQYF TGTGCCAGCTCACCCGGGACAGGCTGGGGTCGGGAGCAGTACTTC TRBD1 TRBV18 . TRBJ2-7 15
CASSHPPSWGMNTEAFF TGTGCCAGCAGCCACCCGCCATCCTGGGGCATGAACACTGAAGCTTTCTTT . TRBV9 . TRBJ1-1 17
CASSFPRTGYNEQFF TGTGCCAGCAGCTTTCCCCGGACAGGCTACAATGAGCAGTTCTTC TRBD1 TRBV5-4 . TRBJ2-1 15
CASSVAESYTEAFF TGTGCCAGCAGCGTAGCTGAGAGTTACACTGAAGCTTTCTTT . TRBV9 . TRBJ1-1 14
CASTGTEETQYF TGTGCCAGCACCGGGACAGAAGAGACCCAGTACTTC TRBD1 TRBV9 . TRBJ2-5 12
CAISIAGGSSYNEQFF TGTGCCATCAGCATAGCGGGGGGGAGCTCCTACAATGAGCAGTTCTTC TRBD2 TRBV10-3 . TRBJ2-1 16
CSAAQGSNTEAFF TGCAGTGCAGCACAGGGTAGCAACACTGAAGCTTTCTTT . TRBV20-1 . TRBJ1-1 13
CASRDGGSQQPQHF TGTGCCAGTCGGGACGGAGGATCTCAACAGCCCCAGCATTTT . TRBV6-6 once TRBJ1-5 14
CSARDLSVEIQYF TGCAGTGCTAGAGATCTGTCTGTCGAGATTCAGTACTTC . TRBV20-1 . TRBJ2-4 13
CASSRGLAGMGTDTQYF TGTGCCAGCAGCCGAGGACTAGCGGGGATGGGCACAGATACGCAGTATTTT TRBD2 TRBV7-3 . TRBJ2-3 17
CASSPIGEGNFYGYTF TGTGCCAGCAGCCCTATCGGGGAGGGGAACTTCTATGGCTACACCTTC . TRBV7-9 once TRBJ1-2 16
CASSFLPGAKETQYF TGTGCCAGCAGTTTTCTTCCGGGGGCAAAAGAGACCCAGTACTTC . TRBV12-3/TRBV12-4 . TRBJ2-5 15
CSAREGLAEKLFF TGCAGTGCTAGGGAGGGGTTGGCTGAAAAACTGTTTTTT . TRBV20-1 . TRBJ1-4 13
CASSLEGGVSGAFF TGTGCCAGCAGCTTAGAAGGTGGAGTTTCGGGGGCTTTCTTT . TRBV7-9 once TRBJ1-1 14
CARTQGASYNEQFF TGTGCCCGCACACAGGGGGCCTCCTACAATGAGCAGTTCTTC TRBD1 TRBV30 . TRBJ2-1 14